Shown below are 32 T cell receptor beta chains from a single sample sequenced in a study of molecular identifiers for immune sequencing clone quantification. MiXCR, run by TCRdb on the PCR reads, gives a single entry per CDR3 protein. The repertoire includes approximately 500,000 distinct CDR3 sequences, 20% to 25% of them detected once, and about 0.8% sits in the top ten. The source material was naive CD8+ T cells from blood, with Jurkat cell RNA spiked in. The subset is: FACS-sorted CD8+CD4-CCR7+CD45RA+ naive T cells. Every receptor here comes from a human donor in good health. Some libraries in this study had Jurkat cell RNA spiked in.

The V gene is TRBV6-1, the J gene TRBJ2-7; weak D call: TRBD1 (5 bases). Germline values: CDR1 MNHNS, CDR2 SASEGT. The CDR3 loop spans 11 amino acids. V lost 9 bases and J 1 base, leaving 7 bases between the germline ends. This CDR3 is CARNRSYEQYF. The CDR3 bases are TGTGCCAGAAACAGGTCCTACGAGCAGTACTTC.

This clonotype was recorded many times. V is TRBV29-1 and J is TRBJ2-2, with D perhaps being TRBD1 or TRBD2 (7 bases each). V lost 8 bases, J lost 8 bases, and 15 bases lay in between. Germline CDR1 and CDR2: SQVTM and ANQGSEA. The CDR3 covers 12 residues. CDR3 sequence reads: CSLRGGQGELFF. As DNA, the CDR3 is TGCAGCCTCAGGGGGGGGCAGGGGGAGCTGTTTTTT.

There are a few counts of this clonotype. The genes are TRBV24-1 and TRBJ2-1; 9 bases line up with TRBD2. The germline V gene has CDR1 KGHDR and CDR2 SFDVKD. This CDR3 contains 17 residues. Unmatched junction bases numbered 11, after V lost 7 bases and J lost 2 bases. The CDR3 nucleotides are TGTGCCACCAGCCCCTCACTAGCGGGTTCCGCCTACAATGAGCAGTTCTTC. Protein: CATSPSLAGSAYNEQFF.

The gene calls are TRBV3-1 and TRBJ2-5, with D perhaps TRBD2 (6 bases). The CDR3 consists of 16 residues. The V end was cut by 0 bases, the J end by 1 base, with 12 bases between. Germline-derived CDR1 and CDR2 are LGHDT and YNNKEL (reference sequence). The CDR3 sequence: CASSQEGGAGQETQYF. As DNA, the CDR3 is TGTGCCAGCAGCCAAGAGGGCGGGGCAGGCCAAGAGACCCAGTACTTC.

This clonotype was counted at least ten times. The chain carries TRBV2 and TRBJ1-5; D perhaps matches TRBD1 (6 bases). Germline lookup yields CDR1 SNHLY and CDR2 FYNNEI. CDR3 size: 12 residues. The ends were cut back, 8 bases at V and 7 bases at J, with 12 bases in the middle. The CDR3 loop is CASGEGGQPQHF. The CDR3 DNA reads as TGTGCCAGCGGAGAAGGGGGGCAGCCCCAGCATTTT.

There are many counts of this clonotype. V usage is TRBV7-9 and J usage is TRBJ2-7, with 9 bases identical to TRBD2. CDR3 size: 15 residues. Germline trimming cut 5 bases from V and 2 bases from J; bases unmatched to any gene: 7. Germline CDR1 is SEHNR and CDR2 is FQNEAQ (reference sequence). CDR3: CASSPLAGSTYEQYF. The CDR3 coding sequence is TGTGCCAGCAGCCCTCTAGCGGGGAGCACCTACGAGCAGTACTTC.

The chain employs TRBV27 and TRBJ1-5; 8 positions agree with TRBD1. The CDR3 runs 17 residues. Germline CDR1 and CDR2: MNHEY and SMNVEV (reference sequence). Trimming took 4 bases from V and 3 from J; bases not matched to a gene: 11. The CDR3 DNA is TGTGCCAGCAGTTCTGCTGCAGGGACAGGTGTCAATCAGCCCCAGCATTTT. Its protein product is CASSSAAGTGVNQPQHF.

Remarks on this clonotype: This may be a read error, as it is one base from a much larger clone. The chain recombines TRBV6-5 with TRBJ1-1, with unresolved D. Germline assignment: CDR1 MNHEY and CDR2 SVGAGI. Trimming stripped 6 bases from V and 0 bases from J, with 11 bases between. The CDR3 loop spans 14 amino acids. CDR3 sequence reads: CASRIGSLNTEAFF. The CDR3 nucleotides are TGTGCCAGCAGGATCGGTTCCTTGAACACTGAAGCTTTCTTT.

The J gene is TRBJ2-3, the V gene TRBV6-6; D remains unclear. The germline V gene has CDR1 MNHNY and CDR2 SVGAGI (reference sequence). The germline V and J ends were trimmed by 1 base and 0 bases, with 14 bases remaining between them. The CDR3 sequence is 17 residues long. The CDR3 sequence: CASSYYRGGASTDTQYF. CDR3 nucleotides: TGTGCCAGCAGTTACTACCGCGGTGGAGCTAGCACAGATACGCAGTATTTT.

In its sample, this clonotype was seen a few times. The rearrangement links TRBV4-3 to TRBJ2-2; 7 bases agree with TRBD1. Trimming removed 0 bases from V and 0 bases from J; junction bases left unmatched: 4. The CDR3 runs to 17 residues. Per the germline V gene, CDR1 is LGHNA and CDR2 is YSLEER. The CDR3 DNA follows: TGCGCCAGCAGCCAAGATTCCGACAGGGCGAACACCGGGGAGCTGTTTTTT. This codes for CASSQDSDRANTGELFF.

This clonotype has at least ten counts. The chain carries TRBV2 and TRBJ1-2; D possibly corresponds to TRBD1 (6 bases). With 1 base removed from V and 5 bases from J, the gap between germline ends came to 14 bases. The CDR3 totals 15 residues. Germline CDR1 reads SNHLY; CDR2 reads FYNNEI. In DNA, the CDR3 is TGTGCCAGCAGTGAAGGACGGCAGGGGTCTTATGGCTACACCTTC. It translates to CASSEGRQGSYGYTF.

The V call is TRBV27, the J call TRBJ2-1, with 9 nucleotides matching TRBD2. The CDR3 consists of 17 residues. Per germline, CDR1 MNHEY and CDR2 SMNVEV (reference sequence). Trimming took 5 bases from V and 2 from J; bases not matched to a gene: 10. In nucleotides, the CDR3 is TGTGCCAGCAGTCCCCTCGGTAGCGGGGGTACCTACAATGAGCAGTTCTTC. Translating gives CASSPLGSGGTYNEQFF.

This clonotype occurred a few times. This chain connects TRBV14 to TRBJ2-7; TRBD2 is a possible D gene (5 bases). Looked up from germline, CDR1 is SGHDN and CDR2 is FVKESK. The CDR3 loop spans 16 amino acids. Trimming shortened V by 1 base and J by 5 bases, and 18 bases separated the two germline ends. Here the CDR3 DNA reads TGTGCCAGCAGCCAAGGACCGACGGGATTTCGGGACGAGCAGTACTTC. Translation gives CASSQGPTGFRDEQYF.

The V gene is TRBV6-2 or TRBV6-3, the J gene TRBJ2-2; 7 bases agree with TRBD2. The CDR3 is 14 amino acids. Germline loops: CDR1 MNHEY, CDR2 SVGEGT. The ends lost 4 bases at V and 6 bases at J; junction bases unmatched: 5. The CDR3 sequence: CASSLLGLAGELFF. The CDR3 nucleotides read TGTGCCAGCAGTTTATTAGGACTAGCCGGGGAGCTGTTTTTT.

A remark on this clonotype: A much larger clonotype is one base distant, so this may be a read error. J is TRBJ1-4 and V is TRBV27; possible D gene TRBD1, 6 bases. The CDR3 has 14 amino acids. Germline lookup yields CDR1 MNHEY and CDR2 SMNVEV (reference sequence). The CDR3 DNA reads TGTGCCAGCAGTTCTTTTACAGGGAATGAAAAACTGCTTTTT. This sequence encodes CASSSFTGNEKLLF.

The rearrangement links TRBV24-1 to TRBJ2-5, with D maybe TRBD2 (5 bases). From germline, CDR1 is KGHDR and CDR2 SFDVKD. The CDR3 sequence is 15 residues long. Between the trimmed V and J ends, which lost 7 bases and 0 bases, there was a span of 14 bases. CDR3 amino acids: CATSQRSDDQETQYF. CDR3 bases: TGTGCCACCAGCCAGCGGTCGGACGACCAAGAGACCCAGTACTTC.

This clonotype was seen more than once but under ten times. J is TRBJ1-1 and V is TRBV2; D remains ambiguous. CDR1 and CDR2 from the germline V gene are SNHLY and FYNNEI. There are 12 residues in the CDR3. Between the trimmed V and J ends, which lost 6 bases and 1 base, there was a span of 6 bases. The CDR3 DNA reads TGTGCCAGCAGGTGGGAGAACACTGAAGCTTTCTTT. Translated: CASRWENTEAFF.

V gene TRBV12-3 or TRBV12-4 combines with J gene TRBJ2-2; D unresolved. The V gene lost 5 bases and the J gene lost 0 bases, with 7 bases spanning the gap. The CDR3 covers 14 residues. CDR3 sequence reads: CASSTDPNTGELFF. The CDR3 nucleotides read TGTGCCAGCAGTACAGATCCGAACACCGGGGAGCTGTTTTTT.

This clonotype was seen at least ten times. The chain carries TRBV4-2 and TRBJ2-7; D gene ambiguous. In germline, CDR1 is LGHNA, CDR2 YNFKEQ. V lost 0 bases to trimming and J lost 4 bases, with 10 bases between them. This CDR3 spans 14 amino acids. The CDR3 DNA reads TGTGCCAGCAGCCAAGAATTGTTCGCGTACGAGCAGTACTTC. As protein: CASSQELFAYEQYF.

Remarks on this clonotype: This may arise from a read error, as a much more abundant clone is one base away. The V gene is TRBV4-1, the J gene TRBJ2-7, with D possibly matching TRBD1 (6 bases). This CDR3 is built from 14 residues. CDR1 MGHRA and CDR2 YSYEKL come from the germline V gene. DNA of the CDR3: TGCGCCAGCAGCCAAGAGGGACAATACTACGGGCAGTACTTC. This sequence encodes CASSQEGQYYGQYF.

The rearrangement links TRBV3-1 to TRBJ2-3; 7 bases are a match to TRBD1. The CDR3 consists of 16 residues. Germline V CDR1 and CDR2: LGHDT, YNNKEL (reference sequence). V dropped 3 bases and J dropped 2; count of bases not matched to a gene: 8. The CDR3 bases are TGTGCCAGCAGCCACGGATTTGGACAGGTCACAGATACGCAGTATTTT. Residues: CASSHGFGQVTDTQYF.

This clonotype occurred a few times. This sequence may be a read error, since a much larger clone differs from it by one base. V gene TRBV24-1 combines with J gene TRBJ2-3; 10 bases map to TRBD2. The CDR3 consists of 17 residues. From germline, CDR1 is KGHDR and CDR2 SFDVKD. Here the CDR3 reads CAASEPTSGENTDTQYF. The CDR3 region has the DNA TGTGCCGCCAGTGAACCCACTAGCGGGGAGAACACAGATACGCAGTATTTT.

This clonotype has a handful of counts. The rearrangement uses TRBV4-3 and TRBJ2-7; 7 bases agree with TRBD2. CDR3 length: 16 amino acids. Germline assignment: CDR1 LGHNA and CDR2 YSLEER. With V trimmed by 3 bases and J by 2 bases, 10 bases remained unmatched. The CDR3 sequence is CASSQGLGRETYEQYF. CDR3 sequence (DNA): TGCGCCAGCAGCCAGGGGCTTGGGCGGGAGACCTACGAGCAGTACTTC.

The chain carries TRBV6-2 or TRBV6-3 and TRBJ2-7; TRBD2 is a possible D gene (6 bases). Looked up from germline, CDR1 is MNHEY and CDR2 is SVGEGT. The germline V and J ends were trimmed by 5 bases and 2 bases, with 13 bases remaining between them. This CDR3 spans 14 amino acids. In nucleotides, the CDR3 is TGTGCCAGCAGTGAATCATGGGGGGCCTACGAGCAGTACTTC. Its protein product is CASSESWGAYEQYF.

Worth noting for this clonotype: This clone may be a read error of a much larger clone one base away. The chain is built from TRBV27 and TRBJ2-7, with TRBD2 as a possible D gene (5 bases). The CDR3 extends over 11 amino acids. V lost 5 bases to trimming and J lost 12 bases, with 14 bases between them. In germline, CDR1 is MNHEY, CDR2 SMNVEV (reference sequence). CDR3 residues: CASSATGNLYF. The CDR3 bases are TGTGCCAGCAGTGCGACGGGAAATCTGTACTTC.

Worth noting for this clonotype: It may be a read error: a sequence one base away is much more abundant. J is TRBJ2-5 and V is TRBV29-1; D gene ambiguous. Germline-derived CDR1 and CDR2 are SQVTM and ANQGSEA. The CDR3 loop spans 11 amino acids. The DNA for the CDR3 is TGCAGCCTACGGATCCAGGAGACCCAGCACTTC. Its translation: CSLRIQETQHF.

This chain links TRBV14 with TRBJ1-6, with D possibly TRBD1 on 6 matching bases. CDR1 is SGHDN, CDR2 FVKESK, per germline. The germline V and J ends were trimmed by 1 base and 15 bases, with 13 bases remaining between them. CDR3 size: 13 residues. The chain's CDR3 is CASSQGTVMSLHF. The DNA of the CDR3 is TGTGCCAGCAGCCAAGGGACAGTCATGAGCCTCCACTTT.

Details on this clonotype: At one end, the junction sequence differs from germline, possibly due to a read error. The genes are TRBV20-1 and TRBJ2-7; 7 nucleotides line up with TRBD2. From germline, CDR1 is DFQATT and CDR2 SNEGSKA (reference sequence). The CDR3 spans 15 residues. The CDR3 DNA follows: TGCAGTGCTAGAGATAGAGGAGGCGGGAGAAACGAGCAGCACTTC. Its translation is CSARDRGGGRNEQHF.

This clonotype has only a few counts. The chain uses TRBV6-6 and TRBJ2-7; 10 nucleotides agree with TRBD2. Germline V CDR1 and CDR2: MNHNY, SVGAGI (reference sequence). With V trimmed by 9 bases and J by 2 bases, 13 bases remained unmatched. The CDR3 covers 16 residues. The DNA of the CDR3 is TGTGCCAGAAATTTAACCGGACTAGCGGAGACCTACGAGCAGTACTTC. Its protein product is CARNLTGLAETYEQYF.

This clonotype was recorded many times. The rearrangement links TRBV4-1 to TRBJ2-5; tentative D call: TRBD1 (6 bases). The length of the CDR3 is 15 residues. The germline gives CDR1 MGHRA, CDR2 YSYEKL. V lost 2 bases, J lost 3 bases, and 13 bases lay in between. DNA for the CDR3: TGCGCCAGCAGCCAATCCCGGGACACCAAAGAGACCCAGTACTTC. This translates into CASSQSRDTKETQYF.

To note about this clonotype: No conserved phenylalanine or tryptophan is present at the end of the CDR3, so a read error is the likely explanation. This chain links TRBV9 with TRBJ2-5, with 11 bases matching TRBD1. This CDR3 has 17 amino acids. The V segment lost 3 bases and the J segment 5 bases; nucleotides outside the gene matches: 12. Germline V gene sequence: CDR1 SGDLS, CDR2 YYNGEE. CDR3 protein: CASSDPARDRGLETQYS. As DNA, the CDR3 is TGTGCCAGCAGCGACCCGGCTCGGGACAGGGGGTTGGAGACCCAGTACTCC.

The chain combines TRBV5-1 with TRBJ2-3; 11 bases agree with TRBD2. The germline CDR1 and CDR2 sequences are SGHRS and YFSETQ. The CDR3 runs to 16 residues. Trimming at V came to 5 bases and at J to 2 bases, leaving 7 bases not matched to a gene. The CDR3 DNA is TGCGCCAGCAGTTGGCTAGCGGGAGGCAACACAGATACGCAGTATTTT. This sequence encodes CASSWLAGGNTDTQYF.